Presented here are 30 T cell receptor beta chains from one specimen sequenced in a study of identical twins. TCRdb independently ran MiXCR on the 5' RACE reads; one entry per CDR3 protein. Among 1.5 million to 2 million distinct CDR3 sequences listed, 32% were seen once. Sequencing was performed on cord blood. These TCRs come from a newborn girl in good health.

In its sample, this clonotype was seen a few times. This chain connects TRBV20-1 to TRBJ1-4, with D maybe TRBD1 (6 bases). V was clipped by 2 bases and J by 6 bases, with 19 bases between them. Per germline, CDR1 DFQATT and CDR2 SNEGSKA (reference sequence). The CDR3 length is 16 residues. CDR3 DNA: TGCAGTGCTAGAAGTCGCGGGGGCGCTCGGTATGAAAAACTGTTTTTT. Protein sequence: CSARSRGGARYEKLFF.

The chain recombines TRBV29-1 with TRBJ2-7, with a possible D match to TRBD2 (5 bases). This CDR3 comprises 13 residues. V gave up 7 bases and J gave up 0 bases, with 13 bases separating them. Germline-derived CDR1 and CDR2 are SQVTM and ANQGSEA. The CDR3 loop reads CSANRGSSYEQYF. CDR3 DNA: TGCAGCGCCAACCGGGGAAGCTCCTACGAGCAGTACTTC.

The rearrangement joins TRBV3-1 to TRBJ2-7, with a tentative D call TRBD1 (6 bases). The CDR3 contains 16 residues. Germline CDR1 and CDR2: LGHDT and YNNKEL (reference sequence). Trimming removed 1 base from V and 4 bases from J, with 17 bases in between. CDR3 sequence: CASSQVPGHGPYEQYF. The CDR3 nucleotides are TGTGCCAGCAGCCAAGTCCCGGGACATGGTCCATACGAGCAGTACTTC.

The chain combines TRBV6-2 or TRBV6-3 with TRBJ2-3; tentatively, D is TRBD1 (6 bases). V lost 7 bases and J 1 base, leaving 12 bases between the germline ends. CDR1 and CDR2 (germline): MNHEY, SVGEGT. The CDR3 has 14 residues. The CDR3 nucleotides are TGTGCCAGCAACGACCGACAGGGCACAGATACGCAGTATTTT. Its protein product is CASNDRQGTDTQYF.

The rearrangement joins TRBV7-7 to TRBJ2-7, with D tentatively TRBD1 or TRBD2 (5 bases each). CDR1 is SSHAT, CDR2 FNYEAQ, per germline (reference sequence). V was pared by 5 bases and J by 0 bases, with 14 bases between. CDR3 length: 15 amino acids. In DNA form, the CDR3 reads TGTGCCAGCAGCCCCCGGGACGGTTTCTCCTACGAGCAGTACTTC. It is translated as CASSPRDGFSYEQYF.

This clonotype was seen a few times. The chain combines TRBV7-8 with TRBJ2-3; no clear D. The CDR3 is 18 residues long. Germline-derived CDR1 and CDR2 are SGHVS and FQNEAQ. Deletions cut 2 bases from V and 0 bases from J, with 18 bases between. The chain's CDR3 is CASSLRSYQTLSTDTQYF. The DNA for the CDR3 is TGTGCCAGCAGCTTAAGATCATACCAAACCCTTAGCACAGATACGCAGTATTTT.

The genes are TRBV3-1 and TRBJ1-2; D unclear. The CDR3 totals 14 residues. Trimming shortened V by 1 base and J by 8 bases, and 14 bases separated the two germline ends. Per the germline V gene, CDR1 is LGHDT and CDR2 is YNNKEL (reference sequence). The CDR3 coding sequence is TGTGCCAGCAGCCAAGTTTCCGGGGTAGAGGGCTACACCTTC. Translation gives CASSQVSGVEGYTF.

This clonotype was found a few times. The chain links TRBV27 to TRBJ2-7, with TRBD2 identical over 7 bases. There are 16 residues in the CDR3. V dropped 1 base and J dropped 0; count of bases not matched to a gene: 6. Germline CDR1 reads MNHEY; CDR2 reads SMNVEV (reference sequence). CDR3 region: CASSLFPSGYSYEQYF. The CDR3 DNA follows: TGTGCCAGCAGTTTATTTCCTAGCGGATACTCCTACGAGCAGTACTTC.

This clonotype occurred many times. The genes are TRBV5-6 and TRBJ1-5; TRBD1 might be the D (6 bases). The germline V and J ends were trimmed by 4 bases and 3 bases, with 20 bases remaining between them. Germline-derived CDR1 and CDR2 are SGHDT and YYEEEE. The CDR3 covers 17 residues. CDR3 residues: CASSRSKQGRNNQPQHF. CDR3 DNA sequence: TGTGCCAGCAGCCGAAGTAAACAGGGTAGGAACAATCAGCCCCAGCATTTT.

This clonotype was counted between two and nine times. The genes are TRBV7-8 and TRBJ2-7; 8 nucleotides agree with TRBD2. The CDR3 runs to 12 residues. In germline, CDR1 is SGHVS, CDR2 FQNEAQ. Losses at the gene ends were 9 bases for V and 2 bases for J; bases not matched to a gene: 3. In DNA form, the CDR3 reads TGTGCCAGTCCGGGACTAGCCTACGAGCAGTACTTC. Translating gives CASPGLAYEQYF.

This rearrangement joins TRBV12-5 to TRBJ2-6, with a weak D call TRBD2 (6 bases). This CDR3 has 17 residues. Germline V gives CDR1 LGHNT, CDR2 FRNRAP. V shed 5 bases and J shed 0 bases, with 14 bases lying between them. The CDR3: CASGLTHGSSGANVLTF. CDR3 DNA sequence: TGTGCTAGTGGTCTCACCCACGGGAGCTCTGGGGCCAACGTCCTGACTTTC.

This clonotype was counted only a few times. The CDR3: CASSTRAGNYGYTF. CDR3 DNA: TGTGCCAGCAGCACCCGAGCAGGGAACTATGGCTACACCTTC. The J gene is TRBJ1-2, the V gene TRBV5-5; tentatively, D is TRBD1 (5 bases). The CDR3 loop spans 14 amino acids. Germline CDR1 and CDR2: SGHKS and YYEKEE (reference sequence). V was trimmed by 4 bases and J by 2 bases, leaving 12 bases between them.

At least ten counts were recorded for this clonotype. The V call is TRBV4-2, the J call TRBJ2-5, with D possibly matching TRBD2 (6 bases). V dropped 1 base and J dropped 4 bases, with 10 bases sitting between them. CDR3 length: 14 residues. Germline CDR1 is LGHNA and CDR2 is YNFKEQ. The CDR3 sequence is CASSQVADLETQYF. CDR3 in DNA: TGTGCCAGCAGCCAAGTAGCGGATTTAGAGACCCAGTACTTC.

CDR3 nucleotides: TGTGCCAGCAGCTTGAGACAGGTGACTGAAGCTTTCTTT. Residues: CASSLRQVTEAFF. J is TRBJ1-1 and V is TRBV11-1; weak D call: TRBD1 (6 bases). Trimming left V 3 bases short and J 5 bases short, with 10 bases between. CDR1 and CDR2 (germline): SGHAT, FQDESV (reference sequence). The CDR3 runs 13 residues.

In its sample, this clonotype was seen a few times. The chain is built from TRBV6-5 and TRBJ2-1; 10 positions agree with TRBD2. The CDR3 is 16 amino acids. Losses at the gene ends were 5 bases for V and 9 bases for J; bases not matched to a gene: 13. Per the germline V gene, CDR1 is MNHEY and CDR2 is SVGAGI. The CDR3: CASSPSPLAGVGEQFF. The CDR3 DNA sequence: TGTGCCAGCAGTCCAAGTCCCCTAGCGGGAGTTGGTGAGCAGTTCTTC.

The rearrangement links TRBV4-1 to TRBJ1-5; no definite D call. The V gene lost 0 bases and the J gene lost 3 bases, with 9 bases spanning the gap. Germline V gene lookup returns CDR1 MGHRA and CDR2 YSYEKL. The CDR3 length is 15 residues. CDR3 sequence reads: CASSQEVGHNQPQHF. The DNA of the CDR3 is TGCGCCAGCAGCCAAGAGGTAGGGCACAATCAGCCCCAGCATTTT.

The chain combines TRBV20-1 with TRBJ2-1; 8 bases agree with TRBD2. There are 15 residues in the CDR3. V dropped 3 bases and J dropped 4; count of bases not matched to a gene: 8. The germline V gene has CDR1 DFQATT and CDR2 SNEGSKA (reference sequence). The CDR3 loop is CSASWRSGSYNEQFF. The CDR3 nucleotides read TGCAGTGCTAGTTGGAGGAGCGGGAGTTACAATGAGCAGTTCTTC.

The chain employs TRBV6-1 and TRBJ1-6; no clear D gene. V was cut by 6 bases and J by 7 bases, with 13 bases left in between. Germline CDR1 reads MNHNS; CDR2 reads SASEGT. This CDR3 comprises 14 residues. CDR3 DNA: TGTGCCAGCAGAGCCGGGAACCTAAATTCACCCCTCCACTTT. It encodes CASRAGNLNSPLHF.

V gene TRBV12-3 or TRBV12-4 combines with J gene TRBJ2-1; the D is unclear. The CDR3 runs to 13 residues. V was clipped by 6 bases and J by 10 bases, with 16 bases between them. The CDR3 sequence is CASSLQSSYEQFF. The CDR3 DNA reads as TGTGCCAGCAGCCTACAGAGCTCCTACGAGCAGTTCTTC.

The chain employs TRBV28 and TRBJ1-2, with 7 bases matching TRBD1. Germline CDR1 MDHEN, CDR2 SYDVKM. V lost 2 bases to trimming and J lost 4 bases; unmatched junction nucleotides: 7. The CDR3 contains 15 residues. The CDR3 spells CASSLGGDRAYGYTF. DNA of the CDR3: TGTGCCAGCAGTTTAGGGGGCGACAGGGCCTATGGCTACACCTTC.

The J gene is TRBJ1-1, the V gene TRBV19, with D unresolved. Per the germline V gene, CDR1 is LNHDA and CDR2 is SQIVND (reference sequence). V was cut by 4 bases and J by 9 bases, with 12 bases left in between. The CDR3 runs 12 residues. This chain's CDR3 is CASSTPGEKAFF. The DNA of the CDR3 is TGTGCCAGTAGTACCCCGGGAGAAAAAGCTTTCTTT.

This clonotype was found a few times. The chain is built from TRBV4-1 and TRBJ2-1, with 10 bases that match TRBD2. From germline, CDR1 is MGHRA and CDR2 YSYEKL. J gave up 7 bases and V 2 bases, and 5 bases lay outside the gene matches. This CDR3 spans 15 amino acids. CDR3 coding DNA: TGCGCCAGCAGCCAAACCCTAGCGGGAGTGAATGAGCAGTTCTTC. This encodes CASSQTLAGVNEQFF.

This clonotype was detected only a few times. This chain connects TRBV7-2 to TRBJ2-1; 11 nucleotides align to TRBD2. Unmatched junction bases numbered 12, after V lost 8 bases and J lost 6 bases. The germline V gene encodes CDR1 SGHTA and CDR2 FQGNSA. This CDR3 is built from 16 residues. CDR3 loop: CASVYSGLAGVNEQFF. The CDR3 region has the DNA TGTGCCAGCGTCTATTCTGGACTAGCGGGCGTCAATGAGCAGTTCTTC.

The chain uses TRBV6-6 and TRBJ2-1; D is ambiguous. The ends were cut back, 4 bases at V and 4 bases at J, with 14 bases in the middle. From germline, CDR1 is MNHNY and CDR2 SVGAGI (reference sequence). The CDR3 consists of 15 residues. CDR3 region: CASSFGVTPYNEQFF. The CDR3, as DNA: TGTGCCAGCAGTTTTGGGGTTACACCTTACAATGAGCAGTTCTTC.

The chain uses TRBV7-2 and TRBJ2-7, with D possibly being TRBD2 (6 bases). Germline CDR1 and CDR2: SGHTA and FQGNSA. Between the trimmed V and J ends, which lost 0 bases and 0 bases, there was a span of 15 bases. This CDR3 has 17 amino acids. CDR3 region: CASSLARGLGPSYEQYF. As DNA, the CDR3 is TGTGCCAGCAGCTTAGCCCGGGGACTCGGTCCCTCCTACGAGCAGTACTTC.

This clonotype was recorded a few times. The chain uses TRBV6-2 or TRBV6-3 and TRBJ2-1; D is undetermined. The end of the DNA aligns better with TRBJ2-7, so the J call may be wrong. Germline-derived CDR1 and CDR2 are MNHEY and SVGEGT. This CDR3 is 13 amino acids long. CDR3 amino acids: CASSPDLYNEQYF. CDR3 in DNA: TGTGCCAGCAGTCCCGACCTCTACAATGAGCAGTACTTC.

This clonotype was observed a handful of times. The chain employs TRBV2 and TRBJ2-5; perhaps TRBD2 as D (6 bases). The V gene's germline CDR1 is SNHLY and CDR2 FYNNEI. This CDR3 is 15 amino acids long. Deletions cut 8 bases from V and 0 bases from J, with 16 bases between. The CDR3 spells CASGGPPAYQETQYF. The CDR3 bases are TGTGCCAGCGGAGGGCCGCCGGCTTACCAAGAGACCCAGTACTTC.

This clonotype was detected only a few times. The gene calls are TRBV10-3 and TRBJ2-3, with 7 bases identical to TRBD2. V gave up 11 bases and J gave up 2 bases; unmatched junction bases: 7. The V gene's germline CDR1 is ENHRY and CDR2 SYGVKD. There are 13 residues in the CDR3. The CDR3 here is CAAGRGFTDTQYF. In nucleotides, the CDR3 is TGTGCCGCAGGGAGGGGATTCACAGATACGCAGTATTTT.

The chain combines TRBV20-1 with TRBJ2-5; 8 nucleotides agree with TRBD2. The DNA end lines up better with TRBJ2-4; the J call may be wrong. CDR1 and CDR2 (germline): DFQATT, SNEGSKA (reference sequence). There are 16 residues in the CDR3. The CDR3 region is CSARGSLAGRQNIQYF. As DNA, the CDR3 is TGCAGTGCTAGAGGTAGTCTAGCGGGTAGGCAAAACATTCAGTACTTC.

The genes are TRBV20-1 and TRBJ2-3; D uncertain. V lost 0 bases to trimming and J lost 1 base, with 14 bases between them. Germline-derived CDR1 and CDR2 are DFQATT and SNEGSKA (reference sequence). The CDR3 consists of 16 residues. The CDR3 bases are TGCAGTGCTAGAGAACTTTATCCGAAGGGCACAGATACGCAGTATTTT. Protein: CSARELYPKGTDTQYF.